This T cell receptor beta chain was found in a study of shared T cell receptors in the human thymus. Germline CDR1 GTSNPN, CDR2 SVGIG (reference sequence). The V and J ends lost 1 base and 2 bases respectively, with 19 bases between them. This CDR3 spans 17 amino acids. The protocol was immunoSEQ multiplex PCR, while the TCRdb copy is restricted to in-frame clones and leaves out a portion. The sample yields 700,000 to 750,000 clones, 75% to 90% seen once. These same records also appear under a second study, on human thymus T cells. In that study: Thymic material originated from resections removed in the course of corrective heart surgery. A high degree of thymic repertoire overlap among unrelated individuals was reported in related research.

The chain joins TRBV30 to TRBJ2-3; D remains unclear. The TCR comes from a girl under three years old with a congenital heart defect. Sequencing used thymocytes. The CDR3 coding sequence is TGTGCCTGGAGTGCCCCCCGAGAGACAACCCACACAGATACGCAGTATTTT. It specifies CAWSAPRETTHTDTQYF. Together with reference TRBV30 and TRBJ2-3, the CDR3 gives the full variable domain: SQTIHQWPATLVQPVGSPLSLECTVEGTSNPNLYWYRQAAGRGLQLLFYSVGIGQISSEVPQNLSASRPQDRQFILSSKKLLLSDSGFYLCAWSAPRETTHTDTQYFGPGTRLTVL.